The 7 T cell receptor beta chains below come from one sample, sequenced in a study of cytomegalovirus exposure and HLA in healthy donors. Profiled with immunoSEQ multiplex PCR; TCRdb holds only in-frame clones, not every one. This table has 35,000 to 40,000 clones, around 93% appearing once. The sample comprised PBMCs. All receptors come from a man aged 18 to 35 in good health and CMV-seronegative.

This sequence joins TRBV6-5 and TRBJ2-1, with D maybe TRBD2 (6 bases). Trimming left V 5 bases short and J 8 bases short, with 10 bases between. Per the germline V gene, CDR1 is MNHEY and CDR2 is SVGAGI. This CDR3 is 12 amino acids long. CDR3 loop: CASSRDSHEQFF. The CDR3 DNA reads as TGTGCCAGCAGTCGGGACTCGCATGAGCAGTTCTTC.

The rearrangement joins TRBV6-5 to TRBJ1-3; D perhaps matches TRBD1 (6 bases). Looked up from germline, CDR1 is MNHEY and CDR2 is SVGAGI. V lost 6 bases, J lost 2 bases, and 14 bases lay in between. This CDR3 region has 15 residues. The CDR3 loop is CASSPDSETGNTIYF. CDR3 DNA: TGTGCCAGCAGCCCGGACAGCGAGACTGGAAACACCATATATTTT.

V gene TRBV6-1 combines with J gene TRBJ1-2; 7 nucleotides align to TRBD1. The trim removed 4 bases at V and 4 bases at J, leaving 6 bases unmatched. From germline, CDR1 is MNHNS and CDR2 SASEGT. The CDR3 is made up of 14 amino acids. In nucleotides, the CDR3 is TGTGCCAGCAGTGGGGGACAGAAAGGCTATGGCTACACCTTC. Its translation is CASSGGQKGYGYTF.

The J gene is TRBJ2-7, the V gene TRBV18; the match to TRBD2 covers 8 bases. The V and J ends lost 0 bases and 6 bases, in that order; junction bases with no gene match: 7. Germline V gene data show CDR1 as KGHSH and CDR2 as LQKENI. This CDR3 contains 15 residues. CDR3 protein: CASSPPTGLEVEQYF. CDR3 sequence (DNA): TGTGCCAGCTCACCACCGACGGGACTAGAAGTCGAGCAGTACTTC.

This chain uses TRBV28 with TRBJ2-2; tentatively, D is TRBD1 (6 bases). V was pared by 5 bases and J by 6 bases, with 10 bases between. The germline V gene encodes CDR1 MDHEN and CDR2 SYDVKM. The CDR3 has 13 residues. This chain's CDR3 is CASSTGTPGELFF. CDR3 DNA sequence: TGTGCCAGCAGTACAGGGACGCCCGGGGAGCTGTTTTTT.

This clone is a singleton in its sample. This rearrangement joins TRBV29-1 to TRBJ1-4, with D tentatively TRBD1 (6 bases). The V end lost 4 bases, the J end lost 8 bases, and 20 bases lay between the germline ends. The CDR3 length is 15 residues. Germline V gives CDR1 SQVTM, CDR2 ANQGSEA. The CDR3: CSVGGPGTLREKLFF. CDR3 in DNA: TGCAGCGTTGGGGGGCCCGGGACCCTTCGGGAAAAACTGTTTTTT.

The chain couples TRBV5-4 to TRBJ2-3, with D possibly TRBD2 on 5 matching bases. Deletions cut 1 base from V and 0 bases from J, with 9 bases between. The CDR3 covers 15 residues. In germline, CDR1 is SGHNT, CDR2 YYREEE (reference sequence). The CDR3 bases are TGTGCCAGCAGCTTGTTTGGCGGGAGCACAGATACGCAGTATTTT. It encodes CASSLFGGSTDTQYF.